These 12 T cell receptor beta chains originate from one sample sequenced in a study of tumor and adjacent non-tumor tissue in lung cancer. RNA was extracted from bulk tissue without any cell sorting. Three rounds of nested PCR, following a modified ARM-PCR protocol, produced the TCRbeta library. TCRdb recomputed calls from the multiplex PCR reads with MiXCR, one row per CDR3 protein. Among under 150,000 distinct CDR3 sequences listed, around three fifths were seen once. The sample comprised lung tumor tissue. These receptors originate from a man aged 25 to 45 with non-small cell lung cancer.

Remarks on this clonotype: The conserved phenylalanine or tryptophan is not found at the CDR3 terminus, so this likely reflects a read error. The DNA is left out, because the CDR3 cannot be placed on it with certainty; the CDR3 is given as TCRdb lists it. This chain uses TRBV7-8 with TRBJ2-1; TRBD2, the table's D call, lacks a check against the DNA. CDR1 and CDR2 (germline): SGHVS, FQNEAQ. Both ends counted, the CDR3 spans 17 residues. CDR3 in amino acids: CASSHPNWTSGPLAGFL.

This clonotype came up many times. The chain employs TRBV10-3 and TRBJ2-5, with D possibly being TRBD2 (5 bases). The V gene lost 6 bases and the J gene lost 0 bases, with 8 bases spanning the gap. This CDR3 region has 13 residues. Per germline, CDR1 ENHRY and CDR2 SYGVKD. The CDR3 bases are TGTGCCATCAGGTCGGGGAACCAAGAGACCCAGTACTTC. Translated: CAIRSGNQETQYF.

Only one count was recorded for this clonotype. The rearrangement links TRBV11-2 to TRBJ2-1; 13 bases fit TRBD2. This CDR3 is 17 amino acids long. Losses at the gene ends were 5 bases for V and 1 base for J; bases not matched to a gene: 5. Per the germline V gene, CDR1 is SGHAT and CDR2 is FQNNGV. The CDR3 sequence: CASSRGLAGVSYNEQFF. The CDR3 DNA reads as TGTGCCAGCAGCCGTGGACTAGCGGGAGTTTCCTACAATGAGCAGTTCTTC.

A remark on this clonotype: The junction does not match germline at one end; this may be a read error. The chain joins TRBV6-2 or TRBV6-3 to TRBJ1-2; D gene unclear. Germline V gene sequence: CDR1 MNHEY, CDR2 SVGEGT. This CDR3 has 13 residues. CDR3 in amino acids: CASSSRVRYVYTF. The CDR3 DNA reads as TGTGCCAGCAGTTCGCGGGTCCGCTATGTCTACACCTTC.

This clonotype was observed many times. The V and J genes are TRBV6-5 and TRBJ2-7; 8 nucleotides line up with TRBD1. The CDR3 sequence is 15 residues long. CDR1 is MNHEY, CDR2 SVGAGI, per germline. V gave up 2 bases and J gave up 2 bases; unmatched junction bases: 5. This CDR3 reads CASSYTGTGTYEQYF. The DNA for the CDR3 is TGTGCCAGCAGTTACACCGGGACAGGAACCTACGAGCAGTACTTC.

This clonotype showed up many times. This chain connects TRBV6-5 to TRBJ2-7; TRBD2 matches 8 bases. V was pared by 9 bases and J by 0 bases, with 25 bases of the junction left unmatched. Germline CDR1 MNHEY, CDR2 SVGAGI. CDR3 length: 20 amino acids. This CDR3 reads CASPSMGDGGCSGTSYEQYF. For the CDR3, the DNA is TGTGCCAGTCCGTCCATGGGGGACGGAGGATGTAGCGGGACCTCCTACGAGCAGTACTTC.

Turning to this clonotype: One end of the junction is discordant with germline, which a read error may explain. V and J are TRBV11-2 and TRBJ2-7; no clear D. The germline gives CDR1 SGHAT, CDR2 FQNNGV. The length of the CDR3 is 13 residues. CDR3 DNA sequence: TGTGTCAGCAACCTAGGGCAGCTGAACGAGCAGTACTTC. This encodes CVSNLGQLNEQYF.

On this clonotype: Mismatch with germline at one junction end may stem from a read error. The gene calls are TRBV28 and TRBJ2-2, with TRBD1 matching over 8 bases. CDR3 size: 13 residues. CDR1 is MDHEN, CDR2 SYDVKM, per germline. This chain's CDR3 is CVSTTGVTGELFF. The CDR3 region has the DNA TGTGTCAGCACGACAGGGGTCACCGGGGAGCTGTTTTTT.

The chain links TRBV6-5 to TRBJ1-6; D remains ambiguous. The CDR3 runs 15 residues. V lost 5 bases and J lost 5, with 13 bases in between. Looked up from germline, CDR1 is MNHEY and CDR2 is SVGAGI. CDR3 nucleotide sequence: TGTGCCAGCAGTCGCATTCATGGAAATAATTCACCCCTCCACTTT. Translated, it gives CASSRIHGNNSPLHF.

As concerns this clonotype: One end of the junction varies from germline; a read error may be responsible. CDR3 sequence (DNA): TGCAGCGTTGTTAGTACAGGGGCAAGGACCCAATACTTC. It specifies CSVVSTGARTQYF. The chain combines TRBV29-1 with TRBJ2-5; 7 bases are a match to TRBD1. From germline, CDR1 is SQVTM and CDR2 ANQGSEA. The CDR3 has 13 amino acids. Full variable domain (rest looked up from reference TRBV29-1 and TRBJ2-5): SAVISQKPSRDICQRGTSLTIQCQVDSQVTMMFWYRQQPGQSLTLIATANQGSEATYESGFVIDKFPISRPNLTFSTLTVSNMSPEDSSIYLCSVVSTGARTQYFGPGTRLLVL.

Comment on this clonotype: This may stem from a read error, because a much larger clone lies one nucleotide away. The chain joins TRBV10-2 to TRBJ1-1, with unresolved D. The ends were cut back, 5 bases at V and 10 bases at J, with 11 bases in the middle. Germline V lookup: CDR1 WSHSY, CDR2 SAAADI. The CDR3 consists of 11 residues. The CDR3 loop is CASSRGPGAFF. The CDR3 DNA reads TGCGCCAGCAGTAGAGGTCCTGGAGCTTTCTTT.

Concerning this clonotype: Germline is not matched at one junction end, which may reflect a read error. The rearrangement joins TRBV29-1 to TRBJ1-3; D is unresolved. Germline CDR1 SQVTM, CDR2 ANQGSEA. The CDR3 length is 14 residues. The CDR3: CSVTRVPSGNTKYF. The CDR3 coding sequence is TGCAGCGTTACGAGGGTTCCCTCTGGAAACACCAAATATTTT.